The clone carrying this T cell receptor beta chain was observed a handful of times. What it binds is unknown. Trimming left V 7 bases short and J 1 base short, with 13 bases between. In germline, CDR1 is SNHLY, CDR2 FYNNEI. This CDR3 is built from 14 residues. The sample belongs to a study of shared clonotypes between healthy human individuals. Generated by immunoSEQ multiplex PCR, the TCRdb table keeps only in-frame clones and is missing some. The table has more than 2 million clones, 93% seen once. Overall study findings and caveats: Naive CD4 clonotypes were shared across several donors at 5% to 6%.

CD45RO-negative cells were positively selected for CCR7, leaving out terminally differentiated effector memory CD45RA+ cells. The donors were adults (healthy and HIV-negative) with no recent acute infections or vaccinations. This chain uses TRBV2 with TRBJ1-1; D is ambiguous. The receptor comes from a man younger than 35 in good health. Some clones in this sample may be carry-over from other donors' samples. The specimen was naive CD8+ T cells from PBMCs. CDR3 protein: CASTRGQTNTEAFF. The CDR3 bases are TGTGCCAGCACCAGAGGGCAGACGAACACTGAAGCTTTCTTT.